This T cell receptor beta chain came from a study of response to subunit inactivated influenza vaccine. Whole-study findings and limits: The authors suggested that few new T cells are recruited per seasonal influenza vaccination.

V dropped 1 base and J dropped 15; count of bases not matched to a gene: 4. CDR3 length: 13 amino acids. Of note for this clonotype: Its antigen is not known.

Using its own MiXCR run on the RT-PCR reads, TCRdb lists one record per CDR3 protein. The table shows roughly 790,000 distinct CDR3 sequences, with 20% to 25% occurring only once. This sample comprised PBMCs from blood, obtained 5 days after vaccination. The sequence derives from a man over 45 who received an inactivated influenza vaccine. The chain recombines TRBV12-3 or TRBV12-4 with TRBJ2-4; 12 bases match TRBD1. The CDR3 reads CASSLGGQGAGYF. CDR3 sequence (DNA): TGTGCCAGCAGTTTAGGGGGACAGGGGGCGGGGTACTTC.